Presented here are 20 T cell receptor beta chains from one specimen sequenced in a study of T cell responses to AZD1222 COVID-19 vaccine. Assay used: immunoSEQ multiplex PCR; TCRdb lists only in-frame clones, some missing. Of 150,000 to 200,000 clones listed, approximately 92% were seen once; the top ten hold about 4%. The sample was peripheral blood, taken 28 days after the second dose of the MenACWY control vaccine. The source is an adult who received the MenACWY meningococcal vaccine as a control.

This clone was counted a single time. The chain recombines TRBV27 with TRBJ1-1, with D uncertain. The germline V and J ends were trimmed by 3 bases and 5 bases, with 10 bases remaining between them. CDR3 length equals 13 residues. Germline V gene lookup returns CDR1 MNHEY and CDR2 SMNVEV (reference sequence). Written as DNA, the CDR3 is TGTGCCAGCAGTTTCCGGGAGTCGACTGAAGCTTTCTTT. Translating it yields CASSFRESTEAFF.

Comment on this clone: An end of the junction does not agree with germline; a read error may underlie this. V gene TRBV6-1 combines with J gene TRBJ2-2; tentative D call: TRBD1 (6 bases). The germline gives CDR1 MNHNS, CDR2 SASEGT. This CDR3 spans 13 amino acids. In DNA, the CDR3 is TGTGCCAGCAGTGAAGCTAGGGCAGGGGAACTGTTTTTT. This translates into CASSEARAGELFF.

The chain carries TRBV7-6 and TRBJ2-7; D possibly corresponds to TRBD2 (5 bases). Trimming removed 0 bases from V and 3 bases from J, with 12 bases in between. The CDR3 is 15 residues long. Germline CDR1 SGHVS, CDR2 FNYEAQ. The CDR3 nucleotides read TGTGCCAGCAGCTTAGCTGGGTCGGGGAACTACGAGCAGTACTTC. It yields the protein CASSLAGSGNYEQYF.

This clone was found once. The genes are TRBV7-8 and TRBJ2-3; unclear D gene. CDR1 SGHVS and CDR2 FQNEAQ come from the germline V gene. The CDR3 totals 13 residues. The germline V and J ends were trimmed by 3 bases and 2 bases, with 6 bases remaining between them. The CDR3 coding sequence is TGTGCCAGCAGCTTGGCTCACACAGATACGCAGTATTTT. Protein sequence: CASSLAHTDTQYF.

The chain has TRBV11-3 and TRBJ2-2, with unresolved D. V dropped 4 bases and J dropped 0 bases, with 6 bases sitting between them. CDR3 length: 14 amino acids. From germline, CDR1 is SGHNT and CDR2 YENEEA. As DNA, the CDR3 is TGTGCCAGCAGCTACACCGCGAACACCGGGGAGCTGTTTTTT. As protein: CASSYTANTGELFF.

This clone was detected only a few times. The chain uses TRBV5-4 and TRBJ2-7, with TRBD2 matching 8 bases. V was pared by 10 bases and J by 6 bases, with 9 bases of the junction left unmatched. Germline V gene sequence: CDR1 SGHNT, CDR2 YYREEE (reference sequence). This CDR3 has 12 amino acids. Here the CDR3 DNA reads TGTGCCTACCGGGGGGGATGGCGCGAGCAGTACTTC. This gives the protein CAYRGGWREQYF. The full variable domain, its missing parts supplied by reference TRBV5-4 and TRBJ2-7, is ETGVTQSPTHLIKTRGQQVTLRCSSQSGHNTVSWYQQALGQGPQFIFQYYREEENGRGNFPPRFSGLQFPNYSSELNVNALELDDSALYLCAYRGGWREQYFGPGTRLTVT.

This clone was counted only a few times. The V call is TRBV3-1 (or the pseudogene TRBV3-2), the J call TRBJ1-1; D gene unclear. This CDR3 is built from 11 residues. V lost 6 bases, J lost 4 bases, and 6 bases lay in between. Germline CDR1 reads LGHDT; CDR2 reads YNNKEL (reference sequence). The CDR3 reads CASSRATEAFF. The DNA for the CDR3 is TGTGCCAGCAGTCGGGCCACTGAAGCTTTCTTT.

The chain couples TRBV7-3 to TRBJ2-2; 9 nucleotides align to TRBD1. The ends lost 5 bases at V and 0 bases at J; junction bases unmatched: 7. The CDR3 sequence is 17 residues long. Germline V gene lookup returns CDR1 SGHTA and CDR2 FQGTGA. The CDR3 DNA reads TGTGCCAGCAGCCCCCACAGGGGGCTCTCGAACACCGGGGAGCTGTTTTTT. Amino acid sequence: CASSPHRGLSNTGELFF.

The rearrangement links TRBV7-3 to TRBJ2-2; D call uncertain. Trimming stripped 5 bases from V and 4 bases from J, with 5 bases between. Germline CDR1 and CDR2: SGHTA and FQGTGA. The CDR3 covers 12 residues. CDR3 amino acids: CASSPSTGELFF. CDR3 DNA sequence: TGTGCCAGCAGCCCCTCCACCGGGGAGCTGTTTTTT.

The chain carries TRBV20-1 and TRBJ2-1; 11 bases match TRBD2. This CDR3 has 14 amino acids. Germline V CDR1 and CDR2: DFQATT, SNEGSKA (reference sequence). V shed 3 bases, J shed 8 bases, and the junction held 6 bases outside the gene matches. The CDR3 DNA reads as TGCAGTGCTAGTAGGCTAGCGGGAGGCGATGAGCAGTTCTTC. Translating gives CSASRLAGGDEQFF.

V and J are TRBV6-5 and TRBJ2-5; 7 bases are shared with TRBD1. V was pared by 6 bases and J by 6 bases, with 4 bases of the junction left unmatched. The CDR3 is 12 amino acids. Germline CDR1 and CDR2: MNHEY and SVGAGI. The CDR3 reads CASSRDSQTQYF. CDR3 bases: TGTGCCAGCAGCCGGGACAGTCAGACCCAGTACTTC.

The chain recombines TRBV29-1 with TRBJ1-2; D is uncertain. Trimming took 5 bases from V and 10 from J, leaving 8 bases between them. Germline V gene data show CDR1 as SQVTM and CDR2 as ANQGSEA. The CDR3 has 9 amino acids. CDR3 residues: CSVPGYYTF. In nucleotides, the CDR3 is TGCAGCGTTCCAGGATACTACACCTTC.

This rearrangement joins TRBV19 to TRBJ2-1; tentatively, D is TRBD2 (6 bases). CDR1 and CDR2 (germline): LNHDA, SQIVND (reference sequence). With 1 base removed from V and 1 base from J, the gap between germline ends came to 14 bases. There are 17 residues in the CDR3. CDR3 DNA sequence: TGTGCCAGTAGTATAGGACGCGGGACTCCATCCTACAATGAGCAGTTCTTC. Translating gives CASSIGRGTPSYNEQFF.

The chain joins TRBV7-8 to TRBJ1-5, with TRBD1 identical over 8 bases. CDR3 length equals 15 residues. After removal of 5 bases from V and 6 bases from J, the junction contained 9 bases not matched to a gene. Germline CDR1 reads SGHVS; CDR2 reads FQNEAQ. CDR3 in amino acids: CASSMTGDGGQPQHF. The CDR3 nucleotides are TGTGCCAGCAGCATGACAGGGGATGGCGGTCAGCCCCAGCATTTT.

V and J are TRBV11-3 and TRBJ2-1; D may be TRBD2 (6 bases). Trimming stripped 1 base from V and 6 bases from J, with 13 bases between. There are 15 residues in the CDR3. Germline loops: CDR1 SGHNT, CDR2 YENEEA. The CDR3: CASSLAPSVRNEQFF. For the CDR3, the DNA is TGTGCCAGCAGCTTAGCGCCTAGCGTCCGCAATGAGCAGTTCTTC.

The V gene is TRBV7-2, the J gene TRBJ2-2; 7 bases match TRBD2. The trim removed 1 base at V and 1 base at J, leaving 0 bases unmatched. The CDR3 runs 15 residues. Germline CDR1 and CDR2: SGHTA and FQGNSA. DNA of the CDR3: TGTGCCAGCAGCTTAGTAGCGGGGAACACCGGGGAGCTGTTTTTT. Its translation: CASSLVAGNTGELFF. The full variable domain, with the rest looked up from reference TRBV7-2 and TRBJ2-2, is GAGVSQSPSNKVTEKGKDVELRCDPISGHTALYWYRQSLGQGLEFLIYFQGNSAPDKSGLPSDRFSAERTGGSVSTLTIQRTQQEDSAVYLCASSLVAGNTGELFFGEGSRLTVL.

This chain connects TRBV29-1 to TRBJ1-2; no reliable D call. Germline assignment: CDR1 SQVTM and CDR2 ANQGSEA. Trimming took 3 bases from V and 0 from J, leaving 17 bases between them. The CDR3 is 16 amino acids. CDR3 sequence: CSVDKPDGWTNYGYTF. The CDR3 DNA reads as TGCAGCGTTGATAAACCCGACGGTTGGACTAACTATGGCTACACCTTC.

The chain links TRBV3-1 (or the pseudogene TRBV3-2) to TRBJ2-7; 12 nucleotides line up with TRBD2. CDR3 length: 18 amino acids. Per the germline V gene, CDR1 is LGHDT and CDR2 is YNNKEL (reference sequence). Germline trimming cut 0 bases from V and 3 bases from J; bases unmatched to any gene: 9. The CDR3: CASSQEGTSGRTVYEQYF. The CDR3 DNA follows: TGTGCCAGCAGCCAAGAAGGAACTAGCGGGAGGACCGTCTACGAGCAGTACTTC.

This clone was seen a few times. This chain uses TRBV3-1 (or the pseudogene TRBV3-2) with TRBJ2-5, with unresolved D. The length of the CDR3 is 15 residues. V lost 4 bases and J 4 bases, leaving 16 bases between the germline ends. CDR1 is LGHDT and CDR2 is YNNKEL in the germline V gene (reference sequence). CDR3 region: CASSPTLSSRETQYF. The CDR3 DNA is TGTGCCAGCAGCCCAACGTTGAGCTCCCGAGAGACCCAGTACTTC.

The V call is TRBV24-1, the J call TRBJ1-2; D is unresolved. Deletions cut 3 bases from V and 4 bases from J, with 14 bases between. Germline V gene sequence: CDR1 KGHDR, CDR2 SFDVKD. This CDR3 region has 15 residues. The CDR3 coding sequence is TGTGCCACCAGTGATCCCAAGGTACCGCCCTATGGCTACACCTTC. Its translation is CATSDPKVPPYGYTF.